These 9 T cell receptor beta chains came from one sample sequenced in a study of neurological immune-mediated disorders. MiXCR, run by TCRdb on the 5' RACE reads, gives a single entry per CDR3 protein. The sample contains tens of thousands of distinct CDR3 sequences, under 6.5% of which appear only once. The sample comprised CD4+ T cells from blood. The receptors shown here come from a woman aged 40 to 55 in good health.

This clonotype was observed many times. The genes are TRBV5-1 and TRBJ1-1, with no clear D. This CDR3 region has 13 residues. From germline, CDR1 is SGHRS and CDR2 YFSETQ. Trimming shortened V by 5 bases and J by 1 base, and 9 bases separated the two germline ends. The CDR3 is CASSPEPNTEAFF. CDR3 nucleotide sequence: TGCGCCAGCAGTCCCGAACCGAACACTGAAGCTTTCTTT. Full variable domain (outside the CDR3, taken from reference TRBV5-1 and TRBJ1-1): KAGVTQTPRYLIKTRGQQVTLSCSPISGHRSVSWYQQTPGQGLQFLFEYFSETQRNKGNFPGRFSGRQFSNSRSEMNVSTLELGDSALYLCASSPEPNTEAFFGQGTRLTVV.

In its sample, this clonotype was seen many times. The genes are TRBV28 and TRBJ1-1; TRBD1 matches at 7 bases. V trimming: 7 bases; J trimming: 4 bases; junction bases outside the gene matches: 12. Germline CDR1 and CDR2: MDHEN and SYDVKM. The CDR3 is made up of 15 amino acids. The chain's CDR3 is CASTGWTGGGTEAFF. CDR3 nucleotide sequence: TGTGCCAGCACGGGATGGACAGGTGGAGGCACTGAAGCTTTCTTT.

This clonotype was recorded at least ten times. The V gene is TRBV6-5, the J gene TRBJ2-1; D possibly corresponds to TRBD2 (6 bases). V dropped 6 bases and J dropped 9 bases, with 15 bases sitting between them. CDR1 and CDR2 from the germline V gene are MNHEY and SVGAGI. The CDR3 has 13 amino acids. In nucleotides, the CDR3 is TGTGCCAGCAGCCGCGGGCGGGGAGGTGAGCAGTTCTTC. This gives the protein CASSRGRGGEQFF.

This clonotype was counted only a few times. This rearrangement joins TRBV6-1 to TRBJ2-7; D unresolved. This CDR3 contains 11 residues. V lost 6 bases and J lost 2, with 5 bases in between. Germline V lookup: CDR1 MNHNS, CDR2 SASEGT. The CDR3 DNA reads TGTGCCAGCAGCGCTCCCTACGAGCAGTACTTC. Protein product: CASSAPYEQYF.

The sample holds many counts of this clonotype. This rearrangement joins TRBV18 to TRBJ2-7; 13 nucleotides align to TRBD2. Per the germline V gene, CDR1 is KGHSH and CDR2 is LQKENI. The V segment lost 3 bases and the J segment 6 bases; nucleotides outside the gene matches: 5. The CDR3 spans 15 residues. CDR3 loop: CASSPGLAGLGEQYF. The CDR3, as DNA: TGTGCCAGCTCACCGGGACTAGCGGGATTGGGCGAGCAGTACTTC. Drawing the rest from reference TRBV18 and TRBJ2-7, the complete variable domain is NAGVMQNPRHLVRRRGQEARLRCSPMKGHSHVYWYRQLPEEGLKFMVYLQKENIIDESGMPKERFSAEFPKEGPSILRIQQVVRGDSAAYFCASSPGLAGLGEQYFGPGTRLTVT.

At least ten counts were recorded for this clonotype. V is TRBV25-1 and J is TRBJ1-1; D call uncertain. V lost 4 bases, J lost 6 bases, and 6 bases lay in between. This CDR3 contains 11 residues. Germline-derived CDR1 and CDR2 are MGHDK and SYGVNS. CDR3 DNA sequence: TGTGCCAGCAGTGGATTGGCTGAAGCTTTCTTT. Protein product: CASSGLAEAFF.

In this sample, this clonotype turned up many times. The gene calls are TRBV6-1 and TRBJ1-4, with no clear D. CDR1 and CDR2 from the germline V gene are MNHNS and SASEGT. This CDR3 has 13 amino acids. Trimming took off 6 bases at V and 7 bases at J, with 12 bases between the two ends. The CDR3 DNA reads TGTGCCAGCAGAGGCGTCCTCGGTGAAAAACTGTTTTTT. It translates to CASRGVLGEKLFF.

This clonotype was seen at least ten times. The V gene is TRBV5-1, the J gene TRBJ2-7, with a tentative D call TRBD2 (6 bases). CDR3 length: 16 residues. Germline V gene lookup returns CDR1 SGHRS and CDR2 YFSETQ. Between the trimmed V and J ends, which lost 3 bases and 1 base, there was a span of 17 bases. For the CDR3, the DNA is TGCGCCAGCAGCTCGTCACGGGGGATCGGATCCTACGAGCAGTACTTC. Translating it yields CASSSSRGIGSYEQYF. Full variable domain (missing parts from reference TRBV5-1 and TRBJ2-7): KAGVTQTPRYLIKTRGQQVTLSCSPISGHRSVSWYQQTPGQGLQFLFEYFSETQRNKGNFPGRFSGRQFSNSRSEMNVSTLELGDSALYLCASSSSRGIGSYEQYFGPGTRLTVT.

This clonotype was seen many times. The V and J genes are TRBV5-1 and TRBJ2-7; D is possibly TRBD2 (5 bases). This CDR3 has 13 amino acids. V was pared by 0 bases and J by 4 bases, with 8 bases between. In germline, CDR1 is SGHRS, CDR2 YFSETQ. The CDR3 DNA sequence: TGCGCCAGCAGCTTGGAGGTAGCGTACGAGCAGTACTTC. Its translation: CASSLEVAYEQYF.